A selection of T cell receptor beta chains follows, all from one sample in a study of shared clonotypes between healthy human individuals. The method was immunoSEQ multiplex PCR; TCRdb's version includes in-frame clones alone and lacks a portion of them. The sample consists of about 480,000 clones, approximately 85% of them appearing once. Sequences were obtained from PBMCs. The source is a woman aged 40 to 55 in good health. Some clones in this sample may be carry-over from other donors' samples. CDR3s include the opening cysteine and the closing phenylalanine or tryptophan. The D gene is left open where the match is weak. Expanded clones get a size class; other rows say once, few or many, or leave the size out.

>TRBV19|-|-|TRBJ2-2
CASRPQRGGRGTGELFF
TGTGCCAGCAGACCCCAGAGAGGTGGCAGGGGCACCGGGGAGCTGTTTTTT
>TRBV28|TRBD2|-|TRBJ2-6
CASSSGLAGGAGANVLTF
TGTGCCAGCAGCTCAGGACTAGCGGGTGGTGCTGGGGCCAACGTCCTGACTTTC
>TRBV7-9|-|-|TRBJ1-1
CASSFVRDTEAFF
TGTGCCAGCAGCTTCGTCCGGGACACTGAAGCTTTCTTT
>TRBV28|TRBD1|-|TRBJ1-5
CASSPDGQGAWGNQPQHF
TGTGCCAGCAGCCCCGATGGACAGGGGGCTTGGGGCAATCAGCCCCAGCATTTT
>TRBV10-3|-|-|TRBJ1-3
CAISEPAWGNTIYF
TGTGCCATCAGTGAGCCCGCCTGGGGAAACACCATATATTTT
>TRBV18|-|many|TRBJ2-2
CASSPRRELTNTGELFF
TGTGCCAGCTCACCACGACGAGAGCTTACGAACACCGGGGAGCTGTTTTTT
>TRBV9|TRBD1|-|TRBJ2-3
CASSVEEDRHNTQYF
TGTGCCAGCAGCGTAGAGGAGGACAGGCACAATACGCAGTATTTT
>TRBV18|-|-|TRBJ1-5
CASSPTDNSNQPQHF
TGTGCCAGCTCACCAACTGACAATAGCAATCAGCCCCAGCATTTT
>TRBV28|-|-|TRBJ2-7
CASSFPGRAGEQYF
TGTGCCAGCAGTTTTCCCGGCAGGGCCGGCGAGCAGTACTTC
>TRBV7-7|-|-|TRBJ2-3
CASSLRRDGDTQYF
TGTGCCAGCAGCTTGAGACGGGATGGAGATACGCAGTATTTT
>TRBV28|-|-|TRBJ2-2
CASSFSRAGTGELFF
TGTGCCAGCAGTTTCTCCAGAGCTGGGACCGGGGAGCTGTTTTTT
>TRBV29-1|-|-|TRBJ2-5
CSVGETQYF
TGCAGCGTCGGGGAGACCCAGTACTTC
>TRBV4-2|-|-|TRBJ2-1
CASSQDTFLGNEQFF
TGTGCCAGCAGCCAAGACACCTTCCTGGGTAATGAGCAGTTCTTC
>TRBV19|TRBD1|-|TRBJ2-1
CASSGDREQFF
TGTGCCAGTAGTGGAGACAGGGAACAGTTCTTC
>TRBV25-1|-|-|TRBJ2-7
CASALGYEQYF
TGTGCCAGCGCTCTGGGATACGAGCAGTACTTC
>TRBV18|-|once|TRBJ2-7
CASAGLTDYEQYF
TGTGCCAGCGCAGGACTAACAGACTACGAGCAGTACTTC
>TRBV2|TRBD1|-|TRBJ2-5
CASSVRQGETQYF
TGTGCCAGCAGTGTACGACAGGGGGAGACCCAGTACTTC
>TRBV27|TRBD1|-|TRBJ2-7
CASSLRTGYEQYF
TGTGCCAGCAGTCTTAGGACAGGCTACGAGCAGTACTTC
>TRBV2|TRBD2|-|TRBJ2-3
CASSDPGAGDTQYF
TGTGCCAGCAGTGACCCGGGAGCGGGGGATACGCAGTATTTT
>TRBV2|TRBD1|-|TRBJ1-1
CASRTGGLSAFF
TGTGCCAGTAGGACAGGGGGATTGTCGGCTTTCTTT
>TRBV30|-|-|TRBJ2-2
CAWSVGAYLDATGELFF
TGTGCCTGGAGTGTAGGAGCCTATCTGGACGCCACCGGGGAGCTGTTTTTT
>TRBV7-2|TRBD2|-|TRBJ2-7
CASSLLLAGGNRYF
TGTGCCAGCAGCTTACTACTAGCGGGAGGTAATCGGTACTTC
>TRBV7-2|TRBD2|-|TRBJ2-3
CASSLTSGNTDTQYF
TGTGCCAGCAGCCTCACTAGCGGTAACACAGATACGCAGTATTTT
>TRBV7-3|-|-|TRBJ2-1
CASSLMGGASYNEQFF
TGTGCCAGCAGCTTAATGGGGGGCGCCTCCTACAATGAGCAGTTCTTC
>TRBV19|TRBD2|-|TRBJ2-5
CASSVGLADDQETQYF
TGTGCCAGTAGTGTGGGACTAGCGGACGACCAAGAGACCCAGTACTTC
>TRBV5-6|TRBD2|many|TRBJ2-5
CASSLAGFSASGKETQYF
TGTGCCAGCAGCTTGGCCGGCTTCTCGGCTAGCGGGAAAGAGACCCAGTACTTC
>TRBV7-9|-|-|TRBJ2-5
CASRPTREETQYF
TGTGCCAGCAGGCCGACTAGGGAAGAGACCCAGTACTTC
>TRBV6-6|-|-|TRBJ2-5
CASSYGAEEETQYF
TGTGCCAGCAGTTACGGAGCGGAGGAAGAGACCCAGTACTTC